What follows are 30 T cell receptor beta chains derived from one specimen sequenced in a study of Ad26.COV2.S vaccination and SARS-CoV-2 variants. As to treatment: some 20 received Ad26.COV2.S at low or high dose, single or two shots; roughly 5 received placebo; per-sample allocation not given. The samples date from day 63 after the first vaccine or placebo injection. Clones were read by immunoSEQ multiplex PCR, and TCRdb kept only the in-frame ones, dropping some. The sample has approximately 360,000 clones; about 83% are singletons. The sequenced sample was peripheral blood, obtained in a trial of Ad26.COV2.S vaccine versus placebo. The receptors stem from a person aged 18 to 65 who received the Ad26.COV2.S COVID-19 vaccine or a placebo.

This rearrangement joins TRBV3-1 (or the pseudogene TRBV3-2) to TRBJ1-3; D unclear. This CDR3 is 15 amino acids long. CDR1 and CDR2 (germline): LGHDT, YNNKEL (reference sequence). V dropped 0 bases and J dropped 0 bases, with 6 bases sitting between them. The CDR3 DNA reads TGTGCCAGCAGCCAAGATTCCGTCTCTGGAAACACCATATATTTT. Translating it yields CASSQDSVSGNTIYF.

The rearrangement uses TRBV19 and TRBJ1-2, with a weak D call TRBD1 (5 bases). Between the trimmed V and J ends, which lost 3 bases and 5 bases, there was a span of 19 bases. The CDR3 length is 16 residues. CDR1 is LNHDA and CDR2 is SQIVND in the germline V gene (reference sequence). The CDR3 sequence is CASSIPLIGTRYGYTF. CDR3 in DNA: TGTGCCAGTAGTATTCCCCTAATCGGGACCCGATATGGCTACACCTTC.

This chain links TRBV27 with TRBJ1-5, with 10 nucleotides matching TRBD1. Losses at the gene ends were 6 bases for V and 0 bases for J; bases not matched to a gene: 14. This CDR3 has 19 residues. Germline-derived CDR1 and CDR2 are MNHEY and SMNVEV (reference sequence). Here the CDR3 reads CASRDSIGDRGNSNQPQHF. Here the CDR3 DNA reads TGTGCCAGCAGGGACTCGATTGGGGACAGGGGAAATAGCAATCAGCCCCAGCATTTT.

Points on this clone: Other DNA sequences in the same sample also yield this CDR3. The chain is built from TRBV5-1 and TRBJ1-3; D is unclear. This CDR3 is 14 amino acids long. Trimming stripped 0 bases from V and 0 bases from J, with 4 bases between. From germline, CDR1 is SGHRS and CDR2 YFSETQ. CDR3 sequence reads: CASSLDLSGNTIYF. In DNA form, the CDR3 reads TGCGCCAGCAGCTTGGATCTCTCTGGAAACACCATATATTTT.

The chain carries TRBV9 and TRBJ2-2; D ambiguous. From germline, CDR1 is SGDLS and CDR2 YYNGEE. Trimming cost V 2 bases and J 1 base, with 9 bases left between them. The CDR3 totals 15 residues. CDR3: CASSVSTKNTGELFF. In DNA form, the CDR3 reads TGTGCCAGCAGCGTCAGCACAAAGAACACCGGGGAGCTGTTTTTT. Looking up the rest from reference TRBV9 and TRBJ2-2 gives the full variable domain: DSGVTQTPKHLITATGQRVTLRCSPRSGDLSVYWYQQSLDQGLQFLIQYYNGEERAKGNILERFSAQQFPDLHSELNLSSLELGDSALYFCASSVSTKNTGELFFGEGSRLTVL.

Points on this clone: In the same sample, other DNA sequences code for this CDR3. This chain connects TRBV30 to TRBJ2-5; D ambiguous. The V gene lost 0 bases and the J gene lost 2 bases, with 1 base spanning the gap. This CDR3 is 11 amino acids long. Germline CDR1 reads GTSNPN; CDR2 reads SVGIG (reference sequence). CDR3 protein: CAWSVQETQYF. As DNA, the CDR3 is TGTGCCTGGAGTGTACAAGAGACCCAGTACTTC.

This clone was seen only a few times. The gene calls are TRBV2 and TRBJ2-5, with D uncertain. The germline CDR1 and CDR2 sequences are SNHLY and FYNNEI. Trimming pared 2 bases from V and 5 bases from J, leaving 3 bases between. This CDR3 has 11 amino acids. CDR3: CASSELETQYF. CDR3 DNA sequence: TGTGCCAGCAGTGAACTGGAGACCCAGTACTTC.

This rearrangement joins TRBV9 to TRBJ1-4; D gene ambiguous. Germline CDR1 SGDLS, CDR2 YYNGEE. The CDR3 is 15 amino acids. V lost 5 bases and J lost 3, with 14 bases in between. CDR3 bases: TGTGCCAGCAGTTCTGACGCGACCTCTAATGAAAAACTGTTTTTT. Its protein product is CASSSDATSNEKLFF.

The V gene is TRBV25-1, the J gene TRBJ2-2; tentatively, D is TRBD1 (6 bases). Per germline, CDR1 MGHDK and CDR2 SYGVNS. Deletions cut 5 bases from V and 1 base from J, with 11 bases between. The CDR3 spans 15 residues. The CDR3 nucleotides are TGTGCCAGCAGTCGACAGGCCTGGAACACCGGGGAGCTGTTTTTT. Protein product: CASSRQAWNTGELFF. The complete variable domain, with remaining parts taken from reference TRBV25-1 and TRBJ2-2, reads EADIYQTPRYLVIGTGKKITLECSQTMGHDKMYWYQQDPGMELHLIHYSYGVNSTEKGDLSSESTVSRIRTEHFPLTLESARPSHTSQYLCASSRQAWNTGELFFGEGSRLTVL.

The V and J genes are TRBV5-4 and TRBJ2-7, with D tentatively TRBD2 (7 bases). The CDR3 is 15 residues long. Trimming took 2 bases from V and 1 from J, leaving 13 bases between them. CDR1 is SGHNT, CDR2 YYREEE, per germline (reference sequence). The CDR3, as DNA: TGTGCCAGCAGCTTAGGCGGGGGCCCTTCCTACGAGCAGTACTTC. Residues: CASSLGGGPSYEQYF.

The DNA of the CDR3 is TGTGCCAGTAGTAATGGTTCCGGCGGGGTGACCTCCTACGAGCAGTACTTC. Encoded protein: CASSNGSGGVTSYEQYF. The V and J genes are TRBV19 and TRBJ2-7; TRBD2 is a possible D gene (6 bases). Trimming removed 4 bases from V and 0 bases from J, with 19 bases in between. CDR1 and CDR2 from the germline V gene are LNHDA and SQIVND (reference sequence). This CDR3 is 17 amino acids long.

This clone has just a few counts. This chain connects TRBV7-2 to TRBJ2-1; no reliable D call. The CDR3 sequence is 15 residues long. Germline V gene lookup returns CDR1 SGHTA and CDR2 FQGNSA. With 1 base removed from V and 5 bases from J, the gap between germline ends came to 12 bases. The CDR3 spells CASSLVHVGNNEQFF. CDR3 DNA: TGTGCCAGCAGCTTAGTTCACGTAGGAAACAATGAGCAGTTCTTC.

This chain connects TRBV5-4 to TRBJ2-2; 7 nucleotides match TRBD1. CDR3 length: 12 residues. CDR1 and CDR2 (germline): SGHNT, YYREEE (reference sequence). J was trimmed by 7 bases and V by 5 bases; bases with no gene match: 2. The CDR3 protein is CASRYRGGELFF. The CDR3 bases are TGTGCCAGCAGGTACAGGGGCGGGGAGCTGTTTTTT.

The V gene is TRBV29-1, the J gene TRBJ1-2, with D possibly TRBD1 on 5 matching bases. The germline V gene encodes CDR1 SQVTM and CDR2 ANQGSEA. The CDR3 is made up of 13 amino acids. V shed 4 bases and J shed 3 bases, with 12 bases lying between them. CDR3 amino acids: CSVGGDGYYGYTF. CDR3 sequence (DNA): TGCAGCGTTGGGGGGGACGGATACTATGGCTACACCTTC.

As to this clone: Other DNA sequences in the same sample also yield this CDR3. The rearrangement uses TRBV9 and TRBJ2-7; TRBD1 is a possible D gene (6 bases). This CDR3 is built from 12 residues. In germline, CDR1 is SGDLS, CDR2 YYNGEE. Trimming took 3 bases from V and 5 from J, leaving 9 bases between them. The CDR3 is CASSAQGHEQYF. CDR3 nucleotide sequence: TGTGCCAGCAGCGCACAGGGTCACGAGCAGTACTTC.

The CDR3 sequence: CASSDRNEQFF. CDR3 DNA sequence: TGCGCCAGCAGCGACAGAAATGAGCAGTTCTTC. The V call is TRBV4-3, the J call TRBJ2-1, with D tentatively TRBD1 (5 bases). Trimming pared 5 bases from V and 7 bases from J, leaving 6 bases between. Looked up from germline, CDR1 is LGHNA and CDR2 is YSLEER. This CDR3 contains 11 residues.

The V and J genes are TRBV7-3 and TRBJ2-7; D is ambiguous. The CDR3 spans 14 residues. Germline CDR1 SGHTA, CDR2 FQGTGA. Trimming took off 6 bases at V and 1 base at J, with 13 bases between the two ends. The CDR3 loop reads CASSPTDGSYEQYF. CDR3 nucleotide sequence: TGTGCCAGCAGTCCAACGGACGGGTCCTACGAGCAGTACTTC.

This CDR3 reads CASSLTNTNTGELFF. CDR3 coding DNA: TGTGCCAGTAGTCTGACAAACACGAACACCGGGGAGCTGTTTTTT. This chain connects TRBV19 to TRBJ2-2, with no clear D. CDR3 length equals 15 residues. Germline values: CDR1 LNHDA, CDR2 SQIVND (reference sequence). V shed 5 bases and J shed 0 bases, with 10 bases lying between them.

This clone occurred a few times. The gene calls are TRBV30 and TRBJ1-6, with 9 bases identical to TRBD1. CDR1 GTSNPN and CDR2 SVGIG come from the germline V gene (reference sequence). The V gene end was trimmed by 0 bases and the J gene end by 8 bases; junction bases not matched to a gene: 5. The CDR3 contains 15 residues. The CDR3 nucleotides are TGTGCCTGGAGTGTACTAGGGACAGGGTATTCACCCCTCCACTTT. Amino acid sequence: CAWSVLGTGYSPLHF.

The genes are TRBV19 and TRBJ2-3; TRBD2 matches at 8 bases. This CDR3 region has 15 residues. Germline assignment: CDR1 LNHDA and CDR2 SQIVND (reference sequence). V lost 3 bases, J lost 6 bases, and 8 bases stayed unmatched. CDR3 sequence: CASSIWPGGPDTQYF. The CDR3 coding sequence is TGTGCCAGTAGTATTTGGCCGGGGGGGCCGGATACGCAGTATTTT. The full variable domain, its missing parts supplied by reference TRBV19 and TRBJ2-3, is DGGITQSPKYLFRKEGQNVTLSCEQNLNHDAMYWYRQDPGQGLRLIYYSQIVNDFQKGDIAEGYSVSREKKESFPLTVTSAQKNPTAFYLCASSIWPGGPDTQYFGPGTRLTVL.

The chain has TRBV5-1 and TRBJ2-2; no clear D gene. Germline CDR1 reads SGHRS; CDR2 reads YFSETQ. The CDR3 runs to 13 residues. V was shortened by 4 bases and J by 5 bases, with 9 bases between the two germline ends. The CDR3 spells CASSTSLTGELFF. The DNA for the CDR3 is TGCGCCAGCAGCACCTCTTTAACCGGGGAGCTGTTTTTT.

The chain uses TRBV18 and TRBJ1-5; no reliable D call. The CDR3 loop spans 12 amino acids. Germline-derived CDR1 and CDR2 are KGHSH and LQKENI. Trimming left V 4 bases short and J 8 bases short, with 9 bases between. The CDR3 sequence is CASSRGREPQHF. The CDR3 bases are TGTGCCAGCTCACGGGGTCGGGAGCCCCAGCATTTT.

The chain uses TRBV27 and TRBJ1-3; D is ambiguous. The CDR3 runs to 17 residues. The V gene's germline CDR1 is MNHEY and CDR2 SMNVEV (reference sequence). V lost 0 bases and J lost 0, with 12 bases in between. The CDR3 DNA reads as TGTGCCAGCAGTTTATCTCCGGGGTCGAGCTCTGGAAACACCATATATTTT. It codes for CASSLSPGSSSGNTIYF.

This clone was observed a single time. This chain uses TRBV27 with TRBJ1-2, with 7 bases lining up with TRBD1. Germline V gene lookup returns CDR1 MNHEY and CDR2 SMNVEV (reference sequence). V dropped 3 bases and J dropped 4; count of bases not matched to a gene: 2. The CDR3 contains 13 residues. In nucleotides, the CDR3 is TGTGCCAGCAGTTTGACAGGGATCTATGGCTACACCTTC. Translating gives CASSLTGIYGYTF.

This clone has only a few counts. This chain joins TRBV5-1 and TRBJ2-7; D is perhaps TRBD1 (5 bases). V lost 1 base to trimming and J lost 7 bases, with 12 bases between them. CDR3 length: 13 amino acids. The germline V gene encodes CDR1 SGHRS and CDR2 YFSETQ. CDR3 DNA sequence: TGCGCCAGCAGCTTGCTCCAGGGTGGGGAGCAGTACTTC. Translated: CASSLLQGGEQYF.

This sequence joins TRBV5-5 and TRBJ2-7; D may correspond to TRBD1 or TRBD2 (5 bases each). The CDR3 spans 15 residues. Trimming shortened V by 4 bases and J by 1 base, and 15 bases separated the two germline ends. Germline V gene lookup returns CDR1 SGHKS and CDR2 YYEKEE (reference sequence). The DNA for the CDR3 is TGTGCCAGCAGCCCCGGGACCGGCTATTCCTACGAGCAGTACTTC. It specifies CASSPGTGYSYEQYF.

The chain combines TRBV27 with TRBJ1-2, with 8 bases fitting TRBD1. Germline CDR1 reads MNHEY; CDR2 reads SMNVEV (reference sequence). With V trimmed by 6 bases and J by 8 bases, 5 bases remained unmatched. The CDR3 loop spans 12 amino acids. CDR3 nucleotide sequence: TGTGCCAGCAGGATGACAGGGGACGGCTACACCTTC. Translating gives CASRMTGDGYTF.

The rearrangement uses TRBV9 and TRBJ2-7, with 11 positions matching TRBD2. The CDR3 sequence is 15 residues long. Trimming at V came to 3 bases and at J to 3 bases, leaving 5 bases not matched to a gene. The germline CDR1 and CDR2 sequences are SGDLS and YYNGEE. The CDR3: CASSGVAGGIYEQYF. The CDR3 nucleotides are TGTGCCAGCAGCGGGGTAGCGGGAGGGATCTACGAGCAGTACTTC.

This sequence joins TRBV15 and TRBJ2-7; TRBD2 might be the D (6 bases). This CDR3 spans 15 amino acids. V shed 0 bases and J shed 3 bases, with 12 bases lying between them. Germline loops: CDR1 LNHNV, CDR2 YYDKDF (reference sequence). The CDR3 DNA reads TGTGCCACCAGCAGAGAGGCCCTCGGGGGCTACGAGCAGTACTTC. Translating it yields CATSREALGGYEQYF. The variable domain in full, with the rest retrieved from reference TRBV15 and TRBJ2-7, is DAMVIQNPRYQVTQFGKPVTLSCSQTLNHNVMYWYQQKSSQAPKLLFHYYDKDFNNEADTPDNFQSRRPNTSFCFLDIRSPGLGDTAMYLCATSREALGGYEQYFGPGTRLTVT.

The CDR3 sequence: CASSLRDRDNSPLHF. CDR3 in DNA: TGCGCCAGCAGCTTACGTGACAGGGATAATTCACCCCTCCACTTT. The chain couples TRBV5-1 to TRBJ1-6; 7 nucleotides agree with TRBD1. Germline V gene data show CDR1 as SGHRS and CDR2 as YFSETQ. This CDR3 spans 15 amino acids. V gave up 2 bases and J gave up 5 bases; unmatched junction bases: 4. Together with reference TRBV5-1 and TRBJ1-6, the CDR3 gives the full variable domain: KAGVTQTPRYLIKTRGQQVTLSCSPISGHRSVSWYQQTPGQGLQFLFEYFSETQRNKGNFPGRFSGRQFSNSRSEMNVSTLELGDSALYLCASSLRDRDNSPLHFGNGTRLTVT.